This entry lists 13 T cell receptor beta chains sequenced from one sample in a study of blood T cell repertoires in COVID-19. Using immunoSEQ multiplex PCR, the repertoire was profiled, and TCRdb retains in-frame clones only, with some absent. The sample includes approximately 280,000 clones, roughly 89% of them seen just once. The sample was PBMCs or T cells enriched from blood (not recorded which). The receptor set was obtained from an older woman who had recovered from COVID-19.

J is TRBJ2-7 and V is TRBV4-2, with D tentatively TRBD1 (6 bases). The CDR3 contains 14 residues. Germline lookup yields CDR1 LGHNA and CDR2 YNFKEQ. Trimming took 5 bases from V and 7 from J, leaving 18 bases between them. CDR3 loop: CASSSWDTTGEQYF. The CDR3 nucleotides are TGTGCCAGCAGCTCGTGGGACACTACGGGGGAGCAGTACTTC.

This clone was seen once. Different DNA sequences within this sample yield the same CDR3. The chain uses TRBV5-1 and TRBJ2-3; 7 bases are a match to TRBD2. The CDR3 extends over 14 amino acids. In germline, CDR1 is SGHRS, CDR2 YFSETQ. V was pared by 0 bases and J by 3 bases, with 1 base of the junction left unmatched. In DNA form, the CDR3 reads TGCGCCAGCAGCTTGGCGGGAGGAACAGATACGCAGTATTTT. It specifies CASSLAGGTDTQYF. The entire variable domain, with the rest obtained from reference TRBV5-1 and TRBJ2-3, is as follows: KAGVTQTPRYLIKTRGQQVTLSCSPISGHRSVSWYQQTPGQGLQFLFEYFSETQRNKGNFPGRFSGRQFSNSRSEMNVSTLELGDSALYLCASSLAGGTDTQYFGPGTRLTVL.

This clone has more than one count but fewer than ten. The junction departs from germline at one end; a sequencing error may be responsible. The chain couples TRBV2 to TRBJ2-7; 8 bases are shared with TRBD1. The germline CDR1 and CDR2 sequences are SNHLY and FYNNEI. CDR3 size: 17 residues. The DNA for the CDR3 is TGTGCCAGCAGCGAAGGGGGACAGGCTCCGAGCTCCTACGAGCAGTACTTC. This gives the protein CASSEGGQAPSSYEQYF.

The chain is built from TRBV7-6 and TRBJ2-1; 8 nucleotides agree with TRBD2. The CDR3 extends over 15 amino acids. Germline CDR1 SGHVS, CDR2 FNYEAQ. The trim removed 0 bases at V and 4 bases at J, leaving 2 bases unmatched. The CDR3 nucleotides read TGTGCCAGCAGCTTAGCGGGACTAGGTTACAATGAGCAGTTCTTC. Residues: CASSLAGLGYNEQFF.

The chain couples TRBV27 to TRBJ2-1, with TRBD2 as a possible D gene (5 bases). The CDR3 runs 14 residues. V gave up 2 bases and J gave up 1 base, with 6 bases separating them. Germline values: CDR1 MNHEY, CDR2 SMNVEV (reference sequence). The CDR3 loop is CASSLGLSYNEQFF. CDR3 in DNA: TGTGCCAGCAGTTTAGGACTGTCCTACAATGAGCAGTTCTTC.

The gene calls are TRBV4-1 and TRBJ1-1, with 8 bases lining up with TRBD1. V gave up 5 bases and J gave up 5 bases; unmatched junction bases: 4. This CDR3 comprises 13 residues. CDR1 and CDR2 from the germline V gene are MGHRA and YSYEKL. The CDR3 coding sequence is TGCGCCAGCAGCACCCACAGGGGGACTGAAGCTTTCTTT. It yields the protein CASSTHRGTEAFF.

This clone came up once. The chain has TRBV30 and TRBJ1-5; 7 bases line up with TRBD1. The V and J ends lost 1 base and 2 bases, in that order; junction bases with no gene match: 8. Germline loops: CDR1 GTSNPN, CDR2 SVGIG (reference sequence). The CDR3 is 16 amino acids. CDR3 coding DNA: TGTGCCTGGAGTGCGGAACGACAGGGCGGCAATCAGCCCCAGCATTTT. Its protein product is CAWSAERQGGNQPQHF.

The chain combines TRBV27 with TRBJ2-2; possible D gene TRBD1, 6 bases. The CDR3 sequence is 13 residues long. CDR1 is MNHEY and CDR2 is SMNVEV in the germline V gene (reference sequence). V was shortened by 6 bases and J by 4 bases, with 9 bases between the two germline ends. The CDR3 region has the DNA TGTGCCAGCAGACTACAGGGCACCGGGGAGCTGTTTTTT. Translated: CASRLQGTGELFF.

The CDR3 spells CASSLWDSSYEQYF. The CDR3 DNA sequence: TGTGCCAGCAGCTTGTGGGACAGCTCCTACGAGCAGTACTTC. The V gene is TRBV5-5, the J gene TRBJ2-7, with 7 bases that match TRBD1. This CDR3 spans 14 amino acids. In germline, CDR1 is SGHKS, CDR2 YYEKEE (reference sequence). Trimming removed 1 base from V and 0 bases from J; junction bases left unmatched: 1. The full variable domain, its missing parts supplied by reference TRBV5-5 and TRBJ2-7, is DAGVTQSPTHLIKTRGQQVTLRCSPISGHKSVSWYQQVLGQGPQFIFQYYEKEERGRGNFPDRFSARQFPNYSSELNVNALLLGDSALYLCASSLWDSSYEQYFGPGTRLTVT.

The gene calls are TRBV5-1 and TRBJ2-5, with 9 bases fitting TRBD2. V lost 4 bases and J lost 5; bases outside the gene matches: 15. This CDR3 region has 17 residues. Germline V gene lookup returns CDR1 SGHRS and CDR2 YFSETQ. The CDR3 nucleotides are TGCGCCAGCAGCCGGGGGATCATAGCGGGGGCTGTGGAGACCCAGTACTTC. It encodes CASSRGIIAGAVETQYF.

The V gene is TRBV3-1 (or the pseudogene TRBV3-2), the J gene TRBJ2-7; D not resolved. The CDR3 loop spans 12 amino acids. Trimming left V 1 base short and J 3 bases short, with 4 bases between. Germline values: CDR1 LGHDT, CDR2 YNNKEL (reference sequence). DNA for the CDR3: TGTGCCAGCAGCCAAGCGGTCTACGAGCAGTACTTC. Translating gives CASSQAVYEQYF.

The V call is TRBV2, the J call TRBJ1-5; 7 nucleotides agree with TRBD1. V shed 5 bases, J shed 3 bases, and the junction held 7 bases outside the gene matches. Germline CDR1 reads SNHLY; CDR2 reads FYNNEI. The CDR3 has 15 residues. The CDR3 region has the DNA TGTGCCAGCAGTTCCACCGGGACAGACAATCAGCCCCAGCATTTT. It translates to CASSSTGTDNQPQHF.

The chain joins TRBV5-1 to TRBJ2-3; D unclear. The CDR3 length is 14 residues. Trimming left V 0 bases short and J 1 base short, with 6 bases between. Germline lookup yields CDR1 SGHRS and CDR2 YFSETQ. CDR3 in amino acids: CASSLASGTDTQYF. The CDR3 bases are TGCGCCAGCAGCTTGGCCAGCGGCACAGATACGCAGTATTTT. Variable domain in full (rest from reference TRBV5-1 and TRBJ2-3): KAGVTQTPRYLIKTRGQQVTLSCSPISGHRSVSWYQQTPGQGLQFLFEYFSETQRNKGNFPGRFSGRQFSNSRSEMNVSTLELGDSALYLCASSLASGTDTQYFGPGTRLTVL.